These T cell receptor beta chains were read from a single sample in a study of response to subunit inactivated influenza vaccine. TCRdb re-called the RT-PCR reads with MiXCR, one entry per CDR3 protein. In the table there are approximately 680,000 distinct CDR3 sequences, around a sixth of which are singletons. The sample in question was PBMCs from blood, obtained approximately 13 days after vaccination. The receptors come from a man aged 50-59 years who received an inactivated influenza vaccine. Each CDR3 is given with its conserved first and last residue. Expanded clones are given a class, and other clones once, few, many or no size at all.

TRBV5-1	.	15	TRBJ2-1	CASSLVGQGAGEQFF
TRBV9	few	14	TRBJ2-3	CASSVEGAADTQYF
TRBV12-3/TRBV12-4	.	16	TRBJ1-2	CASSLSGILSNYGYTF
TRBV6-2/TRBV6-3	.	19	TRBJ1-6	CASSSRIDWTVPYNSPLHF
TRBV6-2/TRBV6-3	few	15	TRBJ2-7	CASSPRGRGRGEQYF
TRBV7-8	few	20	TRBJ1-5	CASSPDSWTGAIYSNQPQHF
TRBV20-1	few	14	TRBJ1-5	CSASKGGGNQPQHF
TRBV5-5	few	16	TRBJ2-7	CASSSYSGTGRYEQYF
TRBV4-1	.	15	TRBJ2-5	CASSQDPTDQETQYF
TRBV3-1	.	16	TRBJ2-7	CASSQRVSGRNSEQYF